This T cell receptor (beta chain) was documented in a study of cytomegalovirus exposure and HLA in healthy donors. This CDR3 has 14 amino acids. V lost 4 bases, J lost 7 bases, and 6 bases stayed unmatched. The germline CDR1 and CDR2 sequences are SGDLS and YYNGEE. General observations from the study: As confirmed in vitro, a few CMV-associated chains were specific for CMV antigens. The investigators catalogued some 150 TCR beta chains as cytomegalovirus-associated.

Clones were read by immunoSEQ multiplex PCR, and TCRdb kept only the in-frame ones, dropping some. The sample lists 97,000 or so clones, more than 85% seen once, with less than 7.5% in the top ten. This clone occurred a few times. Its cognate antigen is unknown. The clonotype was recovered from a man aged 18 to 29 in good health and CMV-seropositive. This chain connects TRBV9 to TRBJ1-2; 11 positions agree with TRBD1. Sequencing was done on a sample of PBMCs. CDR3 coding DNA: TGTGCCAGCAGCTCCGGACAGGGGGCAGGTGGCTACACCTTC. This codes for CASSSGQGAGGYTF.